Described below is a single TCR beta chain sequence and its context. The target antigen is unknown. This record belongs to a study of OX40 agonist ivuxolimab in advanced cancers. Study observations and caveats: At 0.1 to 3.0 mg/kg and by week 6, clonal expansion occurred in CD4+ and CD8+ blood T cells. The mean number of expanded clones was higher in CD8+ T cells than in CD4+.

Assay used: immunoSEQ multiplex PCR; TCRdb lists only in-frame clones, some missing. This sample has 60,000 to 80,000 clones, with roughly 84% found just once. Trimming removed 2 bases from V and 2 bases from J; junction bases left unmatched: 4. Germline lookup yields CDR1 MNHEY and CDR2 SVGAGI. This CDR3 spans 16 amino acids. The chain links TRBV6-5 to TRBJ2-3, with 10 bases matching TRBD2. The sequencing here drew on CD4+ or CD8+ T cells sorted from blood, taken in a trial of the OX40 agonist ivuxolimab. This TCR came from an adult with an advanced solid tumor such as melanoma, head and neck, liver or kidney cancer. The DNA for the CDR3 is TGTGCCAGCAGTTACGGGCTAGCGGGAGACACAGATACGCAGTATTTT. This encodes CASSYGLAGDTDTQYF.